This entry features one TCR beta chain sequence. Its antigen is unknown. CDR3 length: 18 residues. V gave up 0 bases and J gave up 5 bases; unmatched junction bases: 14. The germline V gene encodes CDR1 LGHDT and CDR2 YNNKEL (reference sequence). These data belong to a study of T cell responses to AZD1222 COVID-19 vaccine. Study results and limitations: Spike was spanned by vaccine-associated CD4 TCRs, with dominance at 160-218 and 743-854. Increased Spike-specific TCR breadth and depth were observed after two AZD1222 doses.

This table comes from immunoSEQ multiplex PCR, and its TCRdb copy is limited to in-frame clones, with some not included. The sample has 95,000 to 110,000 clones; 85% to 95% are singletons. The chain links TRBV3-1 (or the pseudogene TRBV3-2) to TRBJ2-5, with TRBD2 matching 8 bases. The source material was peripheral blood, sampled on day 0 of AZD1222 vaccination. The TCR was taken from an adult in good health. The DNA of the CDR3 is TGTGCCAGCAGCCAAGAGTTGAGTTGGAGCGGGAGTATGGAGACCCAGTACTTC. It specifies CASSQELSWSGSMETQYF.